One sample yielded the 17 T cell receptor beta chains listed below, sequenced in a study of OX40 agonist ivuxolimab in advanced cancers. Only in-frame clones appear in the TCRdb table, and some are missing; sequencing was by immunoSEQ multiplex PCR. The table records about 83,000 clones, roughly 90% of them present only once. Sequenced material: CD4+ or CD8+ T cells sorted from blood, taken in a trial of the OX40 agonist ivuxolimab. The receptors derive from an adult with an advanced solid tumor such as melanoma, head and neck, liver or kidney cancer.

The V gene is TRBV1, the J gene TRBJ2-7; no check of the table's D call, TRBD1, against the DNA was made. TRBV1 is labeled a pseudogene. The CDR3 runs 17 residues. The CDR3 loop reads CTSSPWLWDRGNYEQYF. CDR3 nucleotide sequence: TGCACCAGCAGCCCTTGGTTATGGGACAGGGGCAACTACGAGCAGTACTTC.

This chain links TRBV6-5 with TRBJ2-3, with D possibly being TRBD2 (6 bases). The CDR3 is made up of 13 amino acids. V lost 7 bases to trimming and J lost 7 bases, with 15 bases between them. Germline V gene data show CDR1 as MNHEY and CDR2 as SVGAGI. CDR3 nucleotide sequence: TGTGCCAGCAAGGGACTCACCCCTCATACGCAGTATTTT. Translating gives CASKGLTPHTQYF.

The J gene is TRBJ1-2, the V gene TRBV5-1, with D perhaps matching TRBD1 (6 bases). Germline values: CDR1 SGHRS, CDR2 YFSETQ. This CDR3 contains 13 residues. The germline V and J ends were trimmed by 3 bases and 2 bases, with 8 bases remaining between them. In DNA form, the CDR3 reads TGCGCCAGCAGCTCCCAGGGGAACTATGGCTACACCTTC. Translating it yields CASSSQGNYGYTF.

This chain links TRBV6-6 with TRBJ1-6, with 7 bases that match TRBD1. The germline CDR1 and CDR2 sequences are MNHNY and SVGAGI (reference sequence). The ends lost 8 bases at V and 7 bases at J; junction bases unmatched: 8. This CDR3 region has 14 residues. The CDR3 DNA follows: TGTGCCAGCGGAAGTACAGGGGAAAATTCACCCCTCCACTTT. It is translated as CASGSTGENSPLHF.

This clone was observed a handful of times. The CDR3 DNA reads as TGTGCCAGCAGCGACCCGGGACACCGATCATCCTACGAGCAGTACTTC. Encoded protein: CASSDPGHRSSYEQYF. The chain couples TRBV7-2 to TRBJ2-7; D possibly corresponds to TRBD1 (6 bases). Deletions cut 5 bases from V and 1 base from J, with 18 bases between. Germline values: CDR1 SGHTA, CDR2 FQGNSA. CDR3 size: 16 residues.

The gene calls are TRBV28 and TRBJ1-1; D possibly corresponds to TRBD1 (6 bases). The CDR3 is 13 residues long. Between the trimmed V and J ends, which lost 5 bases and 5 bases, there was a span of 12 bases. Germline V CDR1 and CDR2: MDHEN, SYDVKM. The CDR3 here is CASSIQGGTEAFF. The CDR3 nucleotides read TGTGCCAGCAGTATACAGGGCGGGACTGAAGCTTTCTTT.

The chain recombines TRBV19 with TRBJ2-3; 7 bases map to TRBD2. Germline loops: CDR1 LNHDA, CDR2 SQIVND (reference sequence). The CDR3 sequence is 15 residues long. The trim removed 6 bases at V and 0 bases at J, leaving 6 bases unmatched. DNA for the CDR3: TGTGCCAGTAGCCCTAGCGGAGGAAGCACAGATACGCAGTATTTT. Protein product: CASSPSGGSTDTQYF.

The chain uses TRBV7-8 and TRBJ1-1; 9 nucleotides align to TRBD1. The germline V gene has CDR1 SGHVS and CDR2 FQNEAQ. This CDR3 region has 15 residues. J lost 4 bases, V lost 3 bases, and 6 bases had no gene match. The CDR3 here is CASSFIPGQGTEAFF. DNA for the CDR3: TGTGCCAGCAGCTTTATTCCGGGACAGGGCACTGAAGCTTTCTTT.

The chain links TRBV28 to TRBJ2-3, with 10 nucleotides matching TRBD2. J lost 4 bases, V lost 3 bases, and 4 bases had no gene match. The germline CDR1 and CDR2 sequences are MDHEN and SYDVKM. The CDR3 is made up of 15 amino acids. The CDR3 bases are TGTGCCAGCAGTTTGACCCTAGCGGGAGCAGATACGCAGTATTTT. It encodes CASSLTLAGADTQYF.

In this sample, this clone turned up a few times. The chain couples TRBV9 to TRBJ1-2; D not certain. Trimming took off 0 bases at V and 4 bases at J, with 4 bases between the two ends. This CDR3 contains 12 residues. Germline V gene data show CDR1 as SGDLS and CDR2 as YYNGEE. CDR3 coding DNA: TGTGCCAGCAGCGTAGGGATCTATGGCTACACCTTC. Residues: CASSVGIYGYTF.

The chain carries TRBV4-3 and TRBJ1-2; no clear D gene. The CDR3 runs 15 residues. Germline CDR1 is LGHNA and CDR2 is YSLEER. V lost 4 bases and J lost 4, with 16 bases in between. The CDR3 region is CASSPRIGEGYGYTF. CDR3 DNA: TGCGCCAGCAGCCCTCGCATCGGCGAAGGCTATGGCTACACCTTC.

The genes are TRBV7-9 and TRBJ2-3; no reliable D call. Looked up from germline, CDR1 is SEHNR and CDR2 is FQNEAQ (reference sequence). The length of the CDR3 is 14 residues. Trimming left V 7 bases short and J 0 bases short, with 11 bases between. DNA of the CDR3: TGTGCCAGCATTCGAGGTTCTAGCACAGATACGCAGTATTTT. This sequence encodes CASIRGSSTDTQYF.

The CDR3 loop reads CASSLGGLNTGELFF. The CDR3 DNA reads TGCGCCAGCAGCTTAGGGGGACTTAACACCGGGGAGCTGTTTTTT. The gene calls are TRBV5-1 and TRBJ2-2, with D perhaps TRBD1 or TRBD2 (6 bases each). The CDR3 totals 15 residues. Trimming pared 2 bases from V and 2 bases from J, leaving 10 bases between. Germline lookup yields CDR1 SGHRS and CDR2 YFSETQ.

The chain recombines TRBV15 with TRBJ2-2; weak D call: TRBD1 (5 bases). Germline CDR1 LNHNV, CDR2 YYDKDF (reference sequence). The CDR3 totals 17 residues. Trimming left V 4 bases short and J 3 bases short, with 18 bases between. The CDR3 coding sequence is TGTGCCACCAGCAATACGACAGACCCGTACGACACCGGGGAGCTGTTTTTT. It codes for CATSNTTDPYDTGELFF.

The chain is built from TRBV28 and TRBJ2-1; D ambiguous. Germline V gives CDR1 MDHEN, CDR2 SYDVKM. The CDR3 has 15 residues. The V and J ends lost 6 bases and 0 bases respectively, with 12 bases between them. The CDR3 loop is CASRWKRSSYNEQFF. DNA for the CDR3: TGTGCCAGCAGGTGGAAGCGAAGCTCCTACAATGAGCAGTTCTTC.

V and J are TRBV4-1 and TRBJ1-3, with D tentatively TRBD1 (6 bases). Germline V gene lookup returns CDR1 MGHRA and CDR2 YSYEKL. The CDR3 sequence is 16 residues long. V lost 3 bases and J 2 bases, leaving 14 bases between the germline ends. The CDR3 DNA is TGCGCCAGCAGCCATAGGGGACACAGCACTGGAAACACCATATATTTT. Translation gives CASSHRGHSTGNTIYF.

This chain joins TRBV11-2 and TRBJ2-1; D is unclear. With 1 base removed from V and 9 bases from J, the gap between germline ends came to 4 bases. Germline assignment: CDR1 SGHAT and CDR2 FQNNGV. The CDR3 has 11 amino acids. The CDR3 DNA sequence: TGTGCCAGCAGCTTAGGGGTTGAGCAGTTCTTC. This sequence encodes CASSLGVEQFF.